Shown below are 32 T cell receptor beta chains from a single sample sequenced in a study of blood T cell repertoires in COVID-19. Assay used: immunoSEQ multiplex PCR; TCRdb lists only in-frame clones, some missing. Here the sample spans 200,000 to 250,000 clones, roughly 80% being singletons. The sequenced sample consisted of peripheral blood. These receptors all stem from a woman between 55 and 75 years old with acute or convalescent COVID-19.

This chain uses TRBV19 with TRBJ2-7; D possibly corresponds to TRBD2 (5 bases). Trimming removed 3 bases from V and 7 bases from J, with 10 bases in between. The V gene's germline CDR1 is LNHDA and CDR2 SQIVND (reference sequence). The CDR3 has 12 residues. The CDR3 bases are TGTGCCAGTAGTATTGACCCGGGGGAGCAGTACTTC. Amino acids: CASSIDPGEQYF.

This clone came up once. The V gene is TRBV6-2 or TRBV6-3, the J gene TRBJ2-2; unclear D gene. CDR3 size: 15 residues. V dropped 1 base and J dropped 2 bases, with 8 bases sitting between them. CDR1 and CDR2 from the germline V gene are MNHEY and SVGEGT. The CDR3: CASSYYIVNTGELFF. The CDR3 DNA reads TGTGCCAGCAGTTACTACATTGTCAACACCGGGGAGCTGTTTTTT.

This CDR3 reads CASSTGTGELFF. CDR3 DNA sequence: TGTGCCAGCAGCACGGGGACAGGGGAGCTGTTTTTT. The chain joins TRBV5-6 to TRBJ2-2, with TRBD1 as a possible D gene (6 bases). Trimming cost V 4 bases and J 8 bases, with 9 bases left between them. Germline CDR1 and CDR2: SGHDT and YYEEEE. This CDR3 region has 12 residues.

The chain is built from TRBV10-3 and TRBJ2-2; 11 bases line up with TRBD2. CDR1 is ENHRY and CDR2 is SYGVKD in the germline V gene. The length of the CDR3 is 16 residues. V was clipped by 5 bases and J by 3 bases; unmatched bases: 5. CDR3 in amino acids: CAISRISGGDTGELFF. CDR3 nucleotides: TGTGCCATCAGTAGGATTAGCGGGGGGGACACCGGGGAGCTGTTTTTT.

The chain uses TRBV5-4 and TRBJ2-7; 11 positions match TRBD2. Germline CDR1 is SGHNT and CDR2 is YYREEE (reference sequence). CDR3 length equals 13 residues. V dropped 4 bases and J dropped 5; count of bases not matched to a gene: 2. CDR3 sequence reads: CASSGLAGHEQYF. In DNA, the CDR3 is TGTGCCAGCAGCGGACTAGCGGGCCACGAGCAGTACTTC.

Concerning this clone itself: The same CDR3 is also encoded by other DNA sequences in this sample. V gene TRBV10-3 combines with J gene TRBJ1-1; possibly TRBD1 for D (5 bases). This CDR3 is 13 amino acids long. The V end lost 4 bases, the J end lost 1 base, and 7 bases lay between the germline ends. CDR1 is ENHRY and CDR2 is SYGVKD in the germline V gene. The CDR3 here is CAISGQGNTEAFF. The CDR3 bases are TGTGCCATCAGTGGGCAGGGGAACACTGAAGCTTTCTTT.

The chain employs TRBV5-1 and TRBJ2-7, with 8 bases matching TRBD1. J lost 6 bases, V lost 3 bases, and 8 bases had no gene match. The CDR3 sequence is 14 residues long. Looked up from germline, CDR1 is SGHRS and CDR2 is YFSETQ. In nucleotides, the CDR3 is TGCGCCAGCAGCTCAGGGGGCCGGGGGCGCGAGCAGTACTTC. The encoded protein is CASSSGGRGREQYF. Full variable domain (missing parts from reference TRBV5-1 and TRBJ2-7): KAGVTQTPRYLIKTRGQQVTLSCSPISGHRSVSWYQQTPGQGLQFLFEYFSETQRNKGNFPGRFSGRQFSNSRSEMNVSTLELGDSALYLCASSSGGRGREQYFGPGTRLTVT.

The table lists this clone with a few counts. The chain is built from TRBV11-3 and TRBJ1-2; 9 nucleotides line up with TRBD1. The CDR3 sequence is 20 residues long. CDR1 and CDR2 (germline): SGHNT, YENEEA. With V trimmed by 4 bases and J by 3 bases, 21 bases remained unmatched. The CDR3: CASSSLTLTGTGTSDYGYTF. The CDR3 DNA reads TGTGCCAGCAGCTCCCTCACCTTAACCGGGACAGGGACAAGTGACTATGGCTACACCTTC.

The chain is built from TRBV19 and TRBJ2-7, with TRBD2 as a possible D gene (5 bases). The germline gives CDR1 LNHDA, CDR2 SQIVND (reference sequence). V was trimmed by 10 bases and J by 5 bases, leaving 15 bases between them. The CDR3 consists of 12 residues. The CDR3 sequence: CATGLDGNEQYF. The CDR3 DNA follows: TGTGCCACCGGGCTTGACGGGAACGAGCAGTACTTC.

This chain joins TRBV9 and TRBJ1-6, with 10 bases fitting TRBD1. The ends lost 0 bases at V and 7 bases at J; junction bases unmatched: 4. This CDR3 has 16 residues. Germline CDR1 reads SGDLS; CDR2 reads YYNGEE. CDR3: CASSVEGQGKNSPLHF. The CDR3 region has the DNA TGTGCCAGCAGCGTAGAGGGACAGGGGAAAAATTCACCCCTCCACTTT.

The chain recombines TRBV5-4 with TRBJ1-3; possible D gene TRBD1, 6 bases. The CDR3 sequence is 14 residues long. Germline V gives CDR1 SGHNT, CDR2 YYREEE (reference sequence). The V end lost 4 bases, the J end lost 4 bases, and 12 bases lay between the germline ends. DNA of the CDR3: TGTGCCAGCAGCCCAGCAGGGGTCGGAAACACCATATATTTT. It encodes CASSPAGVGNTIYF. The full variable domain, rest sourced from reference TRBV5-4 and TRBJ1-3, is ETGVTQSPTHLIKTRGQQVTLRCSSQSGHNTVSWYQQALGQGPQFIFQYYREEENGRGNFPPRFSGLQFPNYSSELNVNALELDDSALYLCASSPAGVGNTIYFGEGSWLTVV.

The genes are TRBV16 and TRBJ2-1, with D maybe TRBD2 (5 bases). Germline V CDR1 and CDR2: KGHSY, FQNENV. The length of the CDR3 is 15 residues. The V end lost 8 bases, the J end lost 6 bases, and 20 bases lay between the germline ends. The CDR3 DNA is TGTGCCAGCGCAACTTCCGGGATCGCCTTCAATGAGCAGTTCTTC. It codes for CASATSGIAFNEQFF.

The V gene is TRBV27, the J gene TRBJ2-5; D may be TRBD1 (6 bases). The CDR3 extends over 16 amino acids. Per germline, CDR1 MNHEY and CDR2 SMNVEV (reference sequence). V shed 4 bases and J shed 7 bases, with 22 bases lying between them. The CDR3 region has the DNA TGTGCCAGCAGTTACAAGGGACAACCGGGACCAGGGACCCAGTACTTC. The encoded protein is CASSYKGQPGPGTQYF.

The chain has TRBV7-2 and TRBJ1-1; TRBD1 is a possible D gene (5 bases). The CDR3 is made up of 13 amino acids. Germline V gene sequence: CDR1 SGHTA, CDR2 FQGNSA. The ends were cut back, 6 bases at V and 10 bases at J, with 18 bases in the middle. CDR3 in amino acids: CASRQGVGSIAFF. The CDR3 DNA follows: TGTGCCAGCAGGCAGGGCGTGGGGTCGATAGCTTTCTTT.

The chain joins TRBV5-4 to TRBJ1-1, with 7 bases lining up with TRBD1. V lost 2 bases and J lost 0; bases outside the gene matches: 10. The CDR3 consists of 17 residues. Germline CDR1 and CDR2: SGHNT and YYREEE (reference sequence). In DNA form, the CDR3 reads TGTGCCAGCAGCTTAAGACCGGGACAGCTTTTGAACACTGAAGCTTTCTTT. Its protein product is CASSLRPGQLLNTEAFF.

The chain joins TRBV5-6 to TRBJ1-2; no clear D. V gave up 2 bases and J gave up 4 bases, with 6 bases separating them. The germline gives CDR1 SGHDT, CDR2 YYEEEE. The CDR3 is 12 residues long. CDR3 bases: TGTGCCAGCAGCTTCCCTCCCTATGGCTACACCTTC. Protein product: CASSFPPYGYTF.

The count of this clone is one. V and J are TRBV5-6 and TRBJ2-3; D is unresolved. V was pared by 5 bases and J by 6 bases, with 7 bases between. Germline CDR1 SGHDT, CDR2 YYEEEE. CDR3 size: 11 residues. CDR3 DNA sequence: TGTGCCAGCAGTTCGGTGGATACGCAGTATTTT. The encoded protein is CASSSVDTQYF.

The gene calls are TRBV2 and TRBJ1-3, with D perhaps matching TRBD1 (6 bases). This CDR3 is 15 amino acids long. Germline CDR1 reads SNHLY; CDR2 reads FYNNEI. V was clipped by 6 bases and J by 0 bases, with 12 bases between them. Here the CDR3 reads CASSQDRHSGNTIYF. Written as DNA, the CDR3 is TGTGCCAGCAGCCAAGACAGGCACTCTGGAAACACCATATATTTT.

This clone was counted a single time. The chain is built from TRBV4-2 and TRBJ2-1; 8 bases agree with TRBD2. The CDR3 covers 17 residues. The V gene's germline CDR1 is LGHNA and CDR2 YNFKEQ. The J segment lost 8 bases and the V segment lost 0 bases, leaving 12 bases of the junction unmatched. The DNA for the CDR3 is TGTGCCAGCAGCCAAGAGGGCGGGACTAGAAGGGCGGATGAGCAGTTCTTC. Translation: CASSQEGGTRRADEQFF.

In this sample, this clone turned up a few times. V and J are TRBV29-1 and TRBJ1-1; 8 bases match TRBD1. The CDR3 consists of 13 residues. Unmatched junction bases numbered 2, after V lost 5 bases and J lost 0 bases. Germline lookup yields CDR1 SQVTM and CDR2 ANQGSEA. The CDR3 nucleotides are TGCAGCGTTATGACAGGGGTGAACACTGAAGCTTTCTTT. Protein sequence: CSVMTGVNTEAFF.

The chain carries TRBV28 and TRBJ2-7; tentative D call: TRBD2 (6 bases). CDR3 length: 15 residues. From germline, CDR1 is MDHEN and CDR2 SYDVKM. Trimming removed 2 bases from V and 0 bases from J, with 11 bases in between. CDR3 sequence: CASSLIGGSSYEQYF. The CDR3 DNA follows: TGTGCCAGCAGTTTAATCGGGGGTAGCTCCTACGAGCAGTACTTC.

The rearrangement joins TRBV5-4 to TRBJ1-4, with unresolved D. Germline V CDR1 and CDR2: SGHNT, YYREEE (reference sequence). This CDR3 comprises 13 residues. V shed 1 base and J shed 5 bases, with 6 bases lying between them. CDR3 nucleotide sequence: TGTGCCAGCAGCTTGTGGGCGAATGAAAAACTGTTTTTT. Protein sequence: CASSLWANEKLFF.

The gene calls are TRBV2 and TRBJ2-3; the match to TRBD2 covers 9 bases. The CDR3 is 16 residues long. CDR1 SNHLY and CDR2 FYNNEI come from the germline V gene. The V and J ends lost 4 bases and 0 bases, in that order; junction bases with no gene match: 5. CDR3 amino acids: CASSVASGDSTDTQYF. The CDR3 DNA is TGTGCCAGCAGTGTAGCTAGCGGGGATAGCACAGATACGCAGTATTTT.

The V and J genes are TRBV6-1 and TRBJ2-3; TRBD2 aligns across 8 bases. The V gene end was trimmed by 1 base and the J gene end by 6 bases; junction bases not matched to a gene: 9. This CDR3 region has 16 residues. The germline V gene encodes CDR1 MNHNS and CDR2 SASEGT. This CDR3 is CASSEGAGGRRDTQYF. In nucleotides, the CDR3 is TGTGCCAGCAGTGAAGGGGCGGGGGGCCGCCGGGATACGCAGTATTTT.

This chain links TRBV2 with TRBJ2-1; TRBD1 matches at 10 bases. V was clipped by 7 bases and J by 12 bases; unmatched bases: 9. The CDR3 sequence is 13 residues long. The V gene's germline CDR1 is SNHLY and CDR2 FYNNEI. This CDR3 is CASKGTGAMWQFF. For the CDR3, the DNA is TGTGCCAGCAAAGGGACAGGGGCTATGTGGCAGTTCTTC.

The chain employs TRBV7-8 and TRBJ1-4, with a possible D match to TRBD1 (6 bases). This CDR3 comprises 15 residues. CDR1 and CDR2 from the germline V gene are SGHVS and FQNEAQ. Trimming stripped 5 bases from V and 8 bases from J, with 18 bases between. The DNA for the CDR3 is TGTGCCAGCAGCCCCGGTGGGGGGCGGGAGGAAAAACTGTTTTTT. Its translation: CASSPGGGREEKLFF.

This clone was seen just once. The CDR3 DNA follows: TGTGCCAGCAGTCGAGAAAGTCCGACCTCTAGCTACGAGCAGTACTTC. It specifies CASSRESPTSSYEQYF. This chain uses TRBV2 with TRBJ2-7, with no clear D. Looked up from germline, CDR1 is SNHLY and CDR2 is FYNNEI. This CDR3 is 16 amino acids long. The germline V and J ends were trimmed by 5 bases and 3 bases, with 20 bases remaining between them.

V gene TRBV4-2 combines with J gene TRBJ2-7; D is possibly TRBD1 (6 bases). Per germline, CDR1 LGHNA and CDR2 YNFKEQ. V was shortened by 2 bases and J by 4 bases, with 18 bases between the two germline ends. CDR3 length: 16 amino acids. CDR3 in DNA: TGTGCCAGCAGCCAAATGAGAGGGGGTATTGTTTACGAGCAGTACTTC. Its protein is CASSQMRGGIVYEQYF.

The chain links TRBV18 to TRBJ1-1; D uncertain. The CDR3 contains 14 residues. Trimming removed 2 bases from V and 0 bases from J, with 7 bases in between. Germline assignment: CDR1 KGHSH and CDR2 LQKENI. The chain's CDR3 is CASSPSTVNTEAFF. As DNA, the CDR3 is TGTGCCAGCTCACCATCAACAGTGAACACTGAAGCTTTCTTT. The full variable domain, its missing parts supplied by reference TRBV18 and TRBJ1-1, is NAGVMQNPRHLVRRRGQEARLRCSPMKGHSHVYWYRQLPEEGLKFMVYLQKENIIDESGMPKERFSAEFPKEGPSILRIQQVVRGDSAAYFCASSPSTVNTEAFFGQGTRLTVV.

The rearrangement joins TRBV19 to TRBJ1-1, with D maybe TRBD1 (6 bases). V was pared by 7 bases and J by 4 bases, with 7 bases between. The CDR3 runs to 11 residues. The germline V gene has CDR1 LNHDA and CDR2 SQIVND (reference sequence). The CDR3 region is CASKGGTEAFF. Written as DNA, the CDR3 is TGTGCCAGTAAAGGGGGCACTGAAGCTTTCTTT.

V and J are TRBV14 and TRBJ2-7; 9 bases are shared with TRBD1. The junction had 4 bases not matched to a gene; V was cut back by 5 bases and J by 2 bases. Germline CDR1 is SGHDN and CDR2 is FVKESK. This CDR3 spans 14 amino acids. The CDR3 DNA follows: TGTGCCAGCAGCTGGGGACAGGGAACCTACGAGCAGTACTTC. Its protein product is CASSWGQGTYEQYF. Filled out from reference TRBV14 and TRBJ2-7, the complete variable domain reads EAGVTQFPSHSVIEKGQTVTLRCDPISGHDNLYWYRRVMGKEIKFLLHFVKESKQDESGMPNNRFLAERTGGTYSTLKVQPAELEDSGVYFCASSWGQGTYEQYFGPGTRLTVT.

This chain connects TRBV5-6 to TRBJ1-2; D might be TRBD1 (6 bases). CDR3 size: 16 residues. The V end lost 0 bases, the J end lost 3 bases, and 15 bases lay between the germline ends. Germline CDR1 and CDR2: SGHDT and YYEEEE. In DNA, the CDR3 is TGTGCCAGCAGCTTGGAAGGGGGGAGGGCGTACTATGGCTACACCTTC. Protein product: CASSLEGGRAYYGYTF.